Following are 27 T cell receptor beta chains from one sample sequenced in a study of blood T cell repertoires in COVID-19. Data came from immunoSEQ multiplex PCR; TCRdb stores just in-frame clones and leaves some out. The sample records approximately 210,000 clones, over 75% being singletons. Sequencing was carried out using PBMCs or T cells enriched from blood (not recorded which). The receptors here all came from a man aged 25 to 40 with acute COVID-19.

This clone is a singleton in its sample. The gene calls are TRBV28 and TRBJ1-2, with a tentative D call TRBD1 (6 bases). V was pared by 3 bases and J by 5 bases, with 13 bases between. The CDR3 spans 14 residues. Germline V gene lookup returns CDR1 MDHEN and CDR2 SYDVKM. The CDR3: CASSLTGTPYGYTF. The CDR3 DNA follows: TGTGCCAGCAGTTTGACCGGGACACCTTATGGCTACACCTTC.

The rearrangement links TRBV7-6 to TRBJ2-5; D uncertain. Trimming shortened V by 4 bases and J by 1 base, and 10 bases separated the two germline ends. The CDR3 is 14 residues long. Germline-derived CDR1 and CDR2 are SGHVS and FNYEAQ. CDR3 region: CASSSDKIQETQYF. The DNA for the CDR3 is TGTGCCAGCAGCTCAGACAAGATCCAAGAGACCCAGTACTTC.

On this clone: This specimen includes other DNA sequences encoding the same CDR3. The chain couples TRBV5-1 to TRBJ1-1; D remains ambiguous. This CDR3 contains 13 residues. Germline values: CDR1 SGHRS, CDR2 YFSETQ. V was cut by 4 bases and J by 6 bases, with 13 bases left in between. CDR3 sequence reads: CASSPGGEAEAFF. In DNA form, the CDR3 reads TGCGCCAGCAGCCCGGGAGGAGAAGCTGAAGCTTTCTTT.

This chain links TRBV7-6 with TRBJ1-1; 7 bases fit TRBD1. Germline V lookup: CDR1 SGHVS, CDR2 FNYEAQ. V lost 5 bases and J lost 11; bases outside the gene matches: 14. This CDR3 contains 14 residues. The CDR3 DNA sequence: TGTGCCAGCAGCCCCCGACAGGGTATATGGTCGGCTTTCTTT. Residues: CASSPRQGIWSAFF.

The gene calls are TRBV24-1 and TRBJ2-1; TRBD1 aligns across 8 bases. The CDR3 runs 14 residues. Looked up from germline, CDR1 is KGHDR and CDR2 is SFDVKD. Trimming removed 12 bases from V and 7 bases from J; junction bases left unmatched: 13. CDR3 nucleotide sequence: TGTGCCTCCCAAGGACAGGGAGGCGGGAATGAGCAGTTCTTC. Protein sequence: CASQGQGGGNEQFF.

The chain joins TRBV5-1 to TRBJ2-1; D uncertain. The CDR3 runs to 15 residues. Germline V gives CDR1 SGHRS, CDR2 YFSETQ. The V and J ends lost 1 base and 2 bases respectively, with 10 bases between them. CDR3 in amino acids: CASSLMASPYNEQFF. The DNA of the CDR3 is TGCGCCAGCAGCTTGATGGCCTCTCCCTACAATGAGCAGTTCTTC. Full variable domain (missing parts from reference TRBV5-1 and TRBJ2-1): KAGVTQTPRYLIKTRGQQVTLSCSPISGHRSVSWYQQTPGQGLQFLFEYFSETQRNKGNFPGRFSGRQFSNSRSEMNVSTLELGDSALYLCASSLMASPYNEQFFGPGTRLTVL.

V usage is TRBV18 and J usage is TRBJ2-1; the match to TRBD1 covers 10 bases. The CDR3 covers 16 residues. Trimming took 3 bases from V and 5 from J; bases not matched to a gene: 7. Looked up from germline, CDR1 is KGHSH and CDR2 is LQKENI. For the CDR3, the DNA is TGTGCCAGCTCACCGACCGGGACAGGGGTCAACAATGAGCAGTTCTTC. Protein product: CASSPTGTGVNNEQFF.

This clone was counted at least ten times. J is TRBJ1-2 and V is TRBV4-1; 9 positions match TRBD1. From germline, CDR1 is MGHRA and CDR2 YSYEKL. Trimming cost V 2 bases and J 7 bases; bases outside gene matches: 20. The CDR3 is made up of 19 amino acids. CDR3 nucleotide sequence: TGCGCCAGCAGCCAATCCGCCGGGACAGGGATCCGTCGTCTGCCTGGCTACACCTTC. Translation gives CASSQSAGTGIRRLPGYTF.

V and J are TRBV29-1 and TRBJ2-1, with D perhaps matching TRBD1 (6 bases). V was clipped by 7 bases and J by 7 bases, with 14 bases between them. The CDR3 covers 12 residues. Looked up from germline, CDR1 is SQVTM and CDR2 is ANQGSEA. The CDR3 region is CSAQDSRNEQFF. The CDR3 DNA follows: TGCAGCGCCCAGGACAGCCGAAATGAGCAGTTCTTC.

There are many counts of this clone. V gene TRBV7-9 combines with J gene TRBJ2-1; 7 positions agree with TRBD2. CDR1 and CDR2 from the germline V gene are SEHNR and FQNEAQ (reference sequence). This CDR3 region has 15 residues. V was pared by 4 bases and J by 2 bases, with 5 bases of the junction left unmatched. The CDR3 sequence: CASSWSGGTYNEQFF. DNA for the CDR3: TGTGCCAGCAGCTGGTCGGGGGGTACCTACAATGAGCAGTTCTTC. Full variable domain (outside the CDR3, taken from reference TRBV7-9 and TRBJ2-1): DTGVSQNPRHKITKRGQNVTFRCDPISEHNRLYWYRQTLGQGPEFLTYFQNEAQLEKSRLLSDRFSAERPKGSFSTLEIQRTEQGDSAMYLCASSWSGGTYNEQFFGPGTRLTVL.

The CDR3 DNA reads as TGTGCCAGCAGACCAAATGACAGGGATAGCGAAAAACTGTTTTTT. Protein product: CASRPNDRDSEKLFF. V usage is TRBV28 and J usage is TRBJ1-4; 7 bases line up with TRBD1. The germline V gene encodes CDR1 MDHEN and CDR2 SYDVKM. With V trimmed by 6 bases and J by 8 bases, 12 bases remained unmatched. The CDR3 is 15 amino acids.

V usage is TRBV29-1 and J usage is TRBJ1-2; TRBD1 might be the D (5 bases). The CDR3 is made up of 13 amino acids. CDR1 and CDR2 (germline): SQVTM, ANQGSEA. V dropped 2 bases and J dropped 4 bases, with 11 bases sitting between them. The chain's CDR3 is CSVEIGVRYGYTF. DNA for the CDR3: TGCAGCGTTGAAATAGGGGTGCGCTATGGCTACACCTTC.

The chain joins TRBV2 to TRBJ1-2, with D hard to call. The CDR3 runs to 14 residues. The germline gives CDR1 SNHLY, CDR2 FYNNEI. V gave up 7 bases and J gave up 2 bases, with 14 bases separating them. CDR3 DNA sequence: TGTGCCAGCATATATATGGTGGCAAACTATGGCTACACCTTC. Protein: CASIYMVANYGYTF.

This clone appeared a single time. This rearrangement joins TRBV15 to TRBJ2-3; 9 positions agree with TRBD2. The V gene end was trimmed by 8 bases and the J gene end by 2 bases; junction bases not matched to a gene: 5. The V gene's germline CDR1 is LNHNV and CDR2 YYDKDF (reference sequence). This CDR3 is built from 14 residues. The CDR3: CATGAGGPTDTQYF. In DNA form, the CDR3 reads TGTGCCACCGGGGCGGGGGGGCCCACAGATACGCAGTATTTT.

The V call is TRBV3-1 (or the pseudogene TRBV3-2), the J call TRBJ1-1, with no clear D. The length of the CDR3 is 11 residues. V was cut by 4 bases and J by 3 bases, with 3 bases left in between. Germline lookup yields CDR1 LGHDT and CDR2 YNNKEL (reference sequence). CDR3 DNA: TGTGCCAGCAGCCGAGACACTGAAGCTTTCTTT. This sequence encodes CASSRDTEAFF.

This chain's CDR3 is CASSVGGEQYF. CDR3 bases: TGTGCCAGCAGCGTAGGAGGCGAGCAGTACTTC. The chain recombines TRBV9 with TRBJ2-7; D unresolved. The CDR3 length is 11 residues. Germline V gene sequence: CDR1 SGDLS, CDR2 YYNGEE. Trimming left V 0 bases short and J 6 bases short, with 4 bases between.

The J gene is TRBJ1-1, the V gene TRBV30; 7 nucleotides match TRBD1. CDR3 length: 12 residues. Germline assignment: CDR1 GTSNPN and CDR2 SVGIG (reference sequence). The J segment lost 11 bases and the V segment lost 1 base, leaving 7 bases of the junction unmatched. DNA for the CDR3: TGTGCCTGGAGTGCCCAAGCAGGGGGGGCTTTCTTT. Protein sequence: CAWSAQAGGAFF.

This rearrangement joins TRBV7-9 to TRBJ1-1; a possible D gene is TRBD1 (5 bases). The germline gives CDR1 SEHNR, CDR2 FQNEAQ (reference sequence). This CDR3 is 15 amino acids long. Trimming cost V 3 bases and J 5 bases, with 16 bases left between them. The CDR3 loop reads CASSLLTGGGTEAFF. DNA for the CDR3: TGTGCCAGCAGCTTGCTTACCGGGGGAGGAACTGAAGCTTTCTTT.

This sequence joins TRBV28 and TRBJ1-2, with TRBD1 matching over 7 bases. The CDR3 is made up of 18 amino acids. V gave up 1 base and J gave up 2 bases; unmatched junction bases: 13. Germline CDR1 is MDHEN and CDR2 is SYDVKM. Here the CDR3 DNA reads TGTGCCAGCAGTTTATTAGGTGGCAGGGGACAGAAGAACTATGGCTACACCTTC. This sequence encodes CASSLLGGRGQKNYGYTF.

This clone was seen a handful of times. V is TRBV10-3 and J is TRBJ2-5; TRBD2 matches at 8 bases. The ends lost 11 bases at V and 2 bases at J; junction bases unmatched: 13. There are 15 residues in the CDR3. Germline CDR1 ENHRY, CDR2 SYGVKD. The DNA for the CDR3 is TGTGCCCCCAGCGTTCCTAGCGGGTTTCAAGAGACCCAGTACTTC. Amino acid sequence: CAPSVPSGFQETQYF.

This clone was picked up one time. For the CDR3, the DNA is TGTGCCAGCAGACCCGCGGGGGGCCCGGTAGAGACCCAGTACTTC. Its translation is CASRPAGGPVETQYF. The chain uses TRBV11-1 and TRBJ2-5; 8 bases are shared with TRBD2. The V gene end was trimmed by 6 bases and the J gene end by 4 bases; junction bases not matched to a gene: 10. This CDR3 has 15 residues. CDR1 and CDR2 (germline): SGHAT, FQDESV (reference sequence).

The gene calls are TRBV11-3 and TRBJ1-2; D is uncertain. Germline V gene data show CDR1 as SGHNT and CDR2 as YENEEA. Trimming removed 5 bases at V and 7 bases at J, with 5 bases between. The CDR3 is made up of 10 amino acids. The CDR3 spells CASSRVGYTF. CDR3 in DNA: TGTGCCAGCAGCCGGGTTGGCTACACCTTC.

The chain recombines TRBV5-1 with TRBJ2-5, with 7 nucleotides matching TRBD1. Germline V gene data show CDR1 as SGHRS and CDR2 as YFSETQ. J lost 1 base, V lost 4 bases, and 13 bases had no gene match. The CDR3 has 17 residues. CDR3 residues: CASSTTGTAYSQETQYF. The CDR3 nucleotides read TGCGCCAGCAGCACGACGGGGACAGCCTATTCCCAAGAGACCCAGTACTTC.

This clone showed up just once. J is TRBJ1-6 and V is TRBV20-1, with 7 positions matching TRBD1. Germline V gene sequence: CDR1 DFQATT, CDR2 SNEGSKA (reference sequence). The CDR3 has 10 amino acids. Losses at the gene ends were 6 bases for V and 15 bases for J; bases not matched to a gene: 5. The CDR3 DNA sequence: TGCAGTGCCATAGACAGGGTCCTCCACTTT. Its translation is CSAIDRVLHF.

J is TRBJ1-3 and V is TRBV28, with D possibly TRBD1 on 6 matching bases. Germline V gives CDR1 MDHEN, CDR2 SYDVKM. The CDR3 is made up of 13 amino acids. V was cut by 8 bases and J by 4 bases, with 12 bases left in between. The CDR3 spells CASWTVEGNTIYF. CDR3 sequence (DNA): TGTGCCAGCTGGACAGTTGAGGGAAACACCATATATTTT.

The gene calls are TRBV5-1 and TRBJ1-1; D is possibly TRBD1 (6 bases). Germline V lookup: CDR1 SGHRS, CDR2 YFSETQ. V dropped 0 bases and J dropped 6 bases, with 27 bases sitting between them. This CDR3 comprises 19 residues. The CDR3 sequence: CASSLAGNNRQVFFSEAFF. For the CDR3, the DNA is TGCGCCAGCAGCTTGGCCGGGAACAATAGACAGGTATTTTTTTCTGAAGCTTTCTTT.

The genes are TRBV3-1 (or the pseudogene TRBV3-2) and TRBJ2-7, with D tentatively TRBD2 (6 bases). The CDR3 sequence is 13 residues long. V lost 4 bases and J lost 7, with 14 bases in between. CDR1 LGHDT and CDR2 YNNKEL come from the germline V gene (reference sequence). DNA for the CDR3: TGTGCCAGCAGCCCGGCGGGGCTGTTGGAGCAGTACTTC. Encoded protein: CASSPAGLLEQYF.